The TCR beta chain described here comes from a study of identical twins. Study outcomes and limitations: In cord blood, abundant beta clonotypes had fewer insertions; memory showed no trend.

Details on this clonotype: What it recognizes is unknown.

Each donor (without exception) was a healthy Caucasian. Germline V gene data show CDR1 as SGDLS and CDR2 as YYNGEE. This CDR3 contains 13 residues. V was cut by 1 base and J by 4 bases, with 8 bases left in between. TCRdb re-called the 5' RACE reads with MiXCR, one entry per CDR3 protein. The table lists nearly 650,000 distinct CDR3 sequences, just over 7% of them singletons. Separately, the same data were catalogued under a study of yellow fever vaccine responses in identical twins. That source notes: Twins' vaccine T cell response reportedly gave the appearance of partial convergence and partial personalization.

The TCR was taken from a woman in her late teens or twenties in good health. Sequenced sample: PBMCs. This rearrangement joins TRBV9 to TRBJ1-2; a weak D match, TRBD1 (6 bases). The DNA of the CDR3 is TGTGCCAGCAGCGTATCACAGGGCTATGGCTACACCTTC. Translation: CASSVSQGYGYTF. The variable domain in full, completed from reference TRBV9 and TRBJ1-2, reads DSGVTQTPKHLITATGQRVTLRCSPRSGDLSVYWYQQSLDQGLQFLIQYYNGEERAKGNILERFSAQQFPDLHSELNLSSLELGDSALYFCASSVSQGYGYTFGSGTRLTVV.